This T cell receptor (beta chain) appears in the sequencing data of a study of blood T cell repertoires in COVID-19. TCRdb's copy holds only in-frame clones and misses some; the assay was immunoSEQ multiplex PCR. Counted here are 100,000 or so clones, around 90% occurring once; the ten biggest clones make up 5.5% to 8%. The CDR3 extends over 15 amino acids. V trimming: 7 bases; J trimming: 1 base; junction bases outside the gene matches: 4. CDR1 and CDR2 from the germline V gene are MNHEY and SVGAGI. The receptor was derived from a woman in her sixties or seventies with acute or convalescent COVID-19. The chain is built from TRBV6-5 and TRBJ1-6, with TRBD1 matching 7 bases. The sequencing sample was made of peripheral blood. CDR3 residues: CASTTGRSYNSPLHF. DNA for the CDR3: TGTGCCAGCACGACAGGGCGATCCTATAATTCACCCCTCCACTTT.